This entry describes one T cell receptor (beta chain). Its antigen is still unknown. No quality values exist for individual bases; no much larger clone is one base distant. This specimen's time point label, per the study, means: new active TB diagnosis, blood taken before or within 7 days of starting treatment. Patients with active tuberculosis were defined as newly diagnosed, HIV-seronegative South African adults aged 18 years or older. Active tuberculosis was confirmed by positive sputum smear microscopy and/or positive M. tuberculosis culture. Immunosequencing was performed on unsorted cryopreserved PBMC and covered roughly 98,000 T cells per clinical donor on average. V is cut by 4 bases and J by 9 bases, and the space between the germline ends is 19 bases. CDR1 and CDR2, looked up from the germline V gene, are SGHAT and FQNNGV. The CDR3 measures 14 amino acids from cysteine to phenylalanine. Only the CDR3 portion is preserved as DNA: 42 bases, with reading frame beginning at the first base.

The data stem from a study of T cells in tuberculosis (dated by TCRdb to 2016 to 2018). In terms of the full investigation: To characterize T cells specific for the mycobacterial lipid antigen glucose monomycolate (GMM), the study used CD1B tetramers together with high-throughput TCR immunosequencing. IGRA-negative adolescents, IGRA-positive adolescents with latent tuberculosis and adults with active tuberculosis, more than 9 per group, were compared in a South African clinical cohort. Active tuberculosis patient PBMC were archived before or within 7 days of starting standard anti-tuberculosis treatment.

Here is what the overall study found, with its caveats: Clinical samples were selected based on the availability of cryopreserved specimens, with adults included as active tuberculosis cases and adolescents included as controls. Active tuberculosis TCR-alpha repertoires showed smaller mean NN-distances to GMM-specific TCRs than IGRA-negative controls, suggesting clonal expansion of these TCRs. Shorter CDR3-alpha lengths in active tuberculosis patients partly drove the smaller NN-distances, and the TCR-beta difference was not statistically significant. A classifier using the diverse GMM-specific repertoire reached 85% to 90% accuracy (AUROC 0.85 to 0.9), compared with over 60% accuracy using GEM motif frequencies.

TCR libraries were generated with the immunoSEQ multiplex PCR assay, using TCR-beta and/or TCR-alpha/delta assays for each sample. The amplified TCR libraries were sequenced using the Illumina high-throughput platform. The original methods were these. Clustering and dimensionality reduction relied on pairwise TCRdist distances among GMM-specific receptors from T cells that were either sorted ex vivo or expanded in vitro. Each clinical repertoire was scored by mean NN-distance, the average TCRdist to the nearest 10% of tetramer-positive reference sequences. GEM TCR motif frequency was calculated as the fraction of unique TCRs that matched known GEM sequences by V/J usage and CDR3 length. Linear discriminant analysis with leave-one-out cross-validation, implemented in scikit-learn, was used to classify active tuberculosis. The table was pulled from immuneACCESS by TCRdb, which kept in-frame rearrangements only. Such tables lose some clones; where checked, under half of the loss comes from unresolved V genes, and the rest has no known cause. D and trimming were read from the DNA, whereas the V and J calls and clone size are those reported in that table. Here the sample has some 40,000 clones; roughly 94% occur a single time. Around 4% of the sample lies in the top ten.

The material was PBMCs, obtained at tuberculosis diagnosis. The TCR sequence derives from an adult with tuberculosis. This chain is built from TRBV11-2 and TRBJ2-7; 6 matching bases give a weak D call of TRBD1. The CDR3 sequence is CASSSMTGIGGQYF. In nucleotides, the sequence is TGTGCCAGCAGCTCGATGACAGGTATCGGCGGGCAGTACTTC.